The present TCR beta chain was sequenced within a study of blood T cell repertoires in COVID-19. Sequencing used immunoSEQ multiplex PCR; TCRdb keeps in-frame clones, though not all of them. The table has some 170,000 clones, 82% seen once. Trimming stripped 3 bases from V and 3 bases from J, with 14 bases between. Germline lookup yields CDR1 SNHLY and CDR2 FYNNEI. CDR3 length: 15 amino acids. V is TRBV2 and J is TRBJ1-1; D perhaps matches TRBD1 (5 bases). This receptor was obtained from a woman aged 70-85 years with acute or convalescent COVID-19. The source material was peripheral blood. The DNA for the CDR3 is TGTGCCAGCAGTGACCCTTCCAGGGTGTACACTGAAGCTTTCTTT. It specifies CASSDPSRVYTEAFF.